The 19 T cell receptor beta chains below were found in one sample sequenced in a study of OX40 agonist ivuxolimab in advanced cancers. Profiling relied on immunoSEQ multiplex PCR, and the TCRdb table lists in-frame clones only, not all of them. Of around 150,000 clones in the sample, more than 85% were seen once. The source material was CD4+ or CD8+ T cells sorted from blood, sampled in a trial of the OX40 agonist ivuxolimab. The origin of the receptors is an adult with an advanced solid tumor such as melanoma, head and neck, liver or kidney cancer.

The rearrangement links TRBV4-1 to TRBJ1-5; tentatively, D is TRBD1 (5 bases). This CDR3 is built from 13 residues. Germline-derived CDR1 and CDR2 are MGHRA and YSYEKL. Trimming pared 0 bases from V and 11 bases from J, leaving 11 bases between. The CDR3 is CASSQDSPGTQHF. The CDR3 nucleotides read TGCGCCAGCAGCCAAGATTCCCCAGGGACCCAGCATTTT.

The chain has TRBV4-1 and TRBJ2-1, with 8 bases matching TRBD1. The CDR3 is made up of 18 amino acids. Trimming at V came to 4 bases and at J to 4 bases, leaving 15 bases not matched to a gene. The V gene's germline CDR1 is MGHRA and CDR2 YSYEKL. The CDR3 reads CASSPWTGTLRDYNEQFF. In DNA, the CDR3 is TGCGCCAGCAGCCCCTGGACAGGGACGCTCCGGGATTACAATGAGCAGTTCTTC.

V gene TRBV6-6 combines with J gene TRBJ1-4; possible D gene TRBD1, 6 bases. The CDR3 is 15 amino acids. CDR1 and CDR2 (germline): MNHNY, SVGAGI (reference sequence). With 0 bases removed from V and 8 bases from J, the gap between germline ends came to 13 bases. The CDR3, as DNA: TGTGCCAGCAGTTACTCGAACCAGGGGCGGGAAAAACTGTTTTTT. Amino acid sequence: CASSYSNQGREKLFF.

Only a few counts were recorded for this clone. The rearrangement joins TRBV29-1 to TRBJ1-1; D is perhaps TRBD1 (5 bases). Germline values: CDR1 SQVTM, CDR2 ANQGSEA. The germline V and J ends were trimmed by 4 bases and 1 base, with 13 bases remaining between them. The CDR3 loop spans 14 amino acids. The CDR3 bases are TGCAGCGTTGGGGGCCTCCTGGGGAACACTGAAGCTTTCTTT. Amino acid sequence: CSVGGLLGNTEAFF. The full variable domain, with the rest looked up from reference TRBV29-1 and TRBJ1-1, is SAVISQKPSRDICQRGTSLTIQCQVDSQVTMMFWYRQQPGQSLTLIATANQGSEATYESGFVIDKFPISRPNLTFSTLTVSNMSPEDSSIYLCSVGGLLGNTEAFFGQGTRLTVV.

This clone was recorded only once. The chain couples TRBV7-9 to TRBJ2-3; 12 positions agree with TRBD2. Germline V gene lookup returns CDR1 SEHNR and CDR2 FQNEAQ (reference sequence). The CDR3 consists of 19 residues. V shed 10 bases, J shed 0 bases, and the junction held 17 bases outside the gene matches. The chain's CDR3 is CATRKRPLAGGPSTDTQYF. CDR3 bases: TGTGCCACCCGAAAGAGACCGCTAGCGGGAGGGCCAAGCACAGATACGCAGTATTTT.

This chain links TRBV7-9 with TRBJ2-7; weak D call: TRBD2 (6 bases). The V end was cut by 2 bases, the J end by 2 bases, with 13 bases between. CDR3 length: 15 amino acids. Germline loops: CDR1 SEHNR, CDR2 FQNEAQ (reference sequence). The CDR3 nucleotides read TGTGCCAGCAGCTTAAGTCGTAGCGGAACCTACGAGCAGTACTTC. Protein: CASSLSRSGTYEQYF. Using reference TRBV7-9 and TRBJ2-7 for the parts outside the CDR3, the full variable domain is DTGVSQNPRHKITKRGQNVTFRCDPISEHNRLYWYRQTLGQGPEFLTYFQNEAQLEKSRLLSDRFSAERPKGSFSTLEIQRTEQGDSAMYLCASSLSRSGTYEQYFGPGTRLTVT.

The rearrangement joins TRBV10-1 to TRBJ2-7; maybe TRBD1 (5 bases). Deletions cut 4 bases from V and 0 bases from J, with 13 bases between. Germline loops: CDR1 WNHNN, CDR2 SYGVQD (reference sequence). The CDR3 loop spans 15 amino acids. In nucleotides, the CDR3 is TGCGCCAGCAGTGGTGACAGTGCTCACTCCTACGAGCAGTACTTC. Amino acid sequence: CASSGDSAHSYEQYF.

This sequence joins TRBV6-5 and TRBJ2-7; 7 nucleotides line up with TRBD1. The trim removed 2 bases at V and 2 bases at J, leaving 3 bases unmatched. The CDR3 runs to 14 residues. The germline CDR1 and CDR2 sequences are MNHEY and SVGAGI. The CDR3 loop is CASSYGQGAYEQYF. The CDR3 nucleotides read TGTGCCAGCAGTTACGGCCAGGGGGCCTACGAGCAGTACTTC.

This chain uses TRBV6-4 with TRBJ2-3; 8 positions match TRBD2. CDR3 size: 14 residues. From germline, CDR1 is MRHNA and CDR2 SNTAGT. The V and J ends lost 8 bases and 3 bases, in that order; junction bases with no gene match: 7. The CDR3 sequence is CASGGRGETDTQYF. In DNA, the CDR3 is TGTGCCAGCGGGGGGCGGGGGGAAACAGATACGCAGTATTTT.

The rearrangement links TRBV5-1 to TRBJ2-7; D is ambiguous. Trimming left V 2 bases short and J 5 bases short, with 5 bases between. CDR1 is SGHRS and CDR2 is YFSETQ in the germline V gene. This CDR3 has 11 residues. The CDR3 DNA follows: TGCGCCAGCAGCTTCCTCAACGAGCAGTACTTC. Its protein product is CASSFLNEQYF.

This chain's CDR3 is CASTPGQISNQPQHF. As DNA, the CDR3 is TGTGCCAGCACCCCGGGACAGATTAGCAATCAGCCCCAGCATTTT. The chain has TRBV2 and TRBJ1-5; 7 bases agree with TRBD1. Germline assignment: CDR1 SNHLY and CDR2 FYNNEI. Trimming took 7 bases from V and 0 from J; bases not matched to a gene: 6. This CDR3 is 15 amino acids long. Based on the CDR3 plus reference TRBV2 and TRBJ1-5, the full variable domain is EPEVTQTPSHQVTQMGQEVILRCVPISNHLYFYWYRQILGQKVEFLVSFYNNEISEKSEIFDDQFSVERPDGSNFTLKIRSTKLEDSAMYFCASTPGQISNQPQHFGDGTRLSIL.

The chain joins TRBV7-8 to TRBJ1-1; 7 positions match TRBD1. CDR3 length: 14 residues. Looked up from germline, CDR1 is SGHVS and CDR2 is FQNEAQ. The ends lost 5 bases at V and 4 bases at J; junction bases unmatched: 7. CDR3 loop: CASSPEAGGTEAFF. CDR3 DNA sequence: TGTGCCAGCAGCCCCGAAGCAGGGGGCACTGAAGCTTTCTTT.

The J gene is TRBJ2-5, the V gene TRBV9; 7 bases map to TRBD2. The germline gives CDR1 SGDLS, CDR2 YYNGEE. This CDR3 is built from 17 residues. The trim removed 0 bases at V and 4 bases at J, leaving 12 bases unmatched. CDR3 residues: CASSVVGGGLVGETQYF. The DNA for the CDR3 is TGTGCCAGCAGCGTAGTCGGGGGAGGACTAGTCGGAGAGACCCAGTACTTC.

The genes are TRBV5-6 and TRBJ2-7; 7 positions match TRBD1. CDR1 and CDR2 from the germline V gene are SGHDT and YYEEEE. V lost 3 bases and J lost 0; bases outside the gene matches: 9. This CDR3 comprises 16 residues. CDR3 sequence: CASSWGPGQISYEQYF. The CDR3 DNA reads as TGTGCCAGCAGCTGGGGTCCGGGACAGATCTCCTACGAGCAGTACTTC.

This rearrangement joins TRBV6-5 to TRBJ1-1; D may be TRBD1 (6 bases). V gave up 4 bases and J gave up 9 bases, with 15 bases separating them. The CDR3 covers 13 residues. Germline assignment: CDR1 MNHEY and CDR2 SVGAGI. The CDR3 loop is CASSSPGALQAFF. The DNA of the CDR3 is TGTGCCAGCAGTTCCCCGGGGGCTTTACAAGCTTTCTTT.

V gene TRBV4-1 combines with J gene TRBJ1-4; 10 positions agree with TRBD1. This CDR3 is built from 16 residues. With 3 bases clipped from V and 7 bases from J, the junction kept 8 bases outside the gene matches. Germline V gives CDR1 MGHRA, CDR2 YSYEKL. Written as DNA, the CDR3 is TGCGCCAGCAGCCATCTAGCCCGGGACAGGGGTGAAAAACTGTTTTTT. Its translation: CASSHLARDRGEKLFF.

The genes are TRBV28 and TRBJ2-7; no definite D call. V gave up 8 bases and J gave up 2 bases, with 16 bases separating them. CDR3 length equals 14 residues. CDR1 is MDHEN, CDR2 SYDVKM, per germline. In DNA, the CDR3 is TGTGCCAGCCAGTTGGACGGACCTCCCTACGAGCAGTACTTC. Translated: CASQLDGPPYEQYF.

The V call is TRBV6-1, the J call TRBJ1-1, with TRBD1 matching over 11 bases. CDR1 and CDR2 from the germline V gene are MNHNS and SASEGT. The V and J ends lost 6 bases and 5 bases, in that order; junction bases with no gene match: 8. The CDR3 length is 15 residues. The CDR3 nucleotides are TGTGCCAGCAGGGTGGGAGGGACAGGGGGAACTGAAGCTTTCTTT. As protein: CASRVGGTGGTEAFF.

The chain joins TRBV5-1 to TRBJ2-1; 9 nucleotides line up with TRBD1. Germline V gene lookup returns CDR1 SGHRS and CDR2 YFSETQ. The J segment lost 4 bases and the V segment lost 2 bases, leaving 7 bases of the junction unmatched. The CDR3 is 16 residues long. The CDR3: CASSFPGQGGYNEQFF. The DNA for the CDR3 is TGCGCCAGCAGCTTCCCGGGACAGGGTGGGTACAATGAGCAGTTCTTC.